The clone carrying this T cell receptor (beta chain) was seen repeatedly, ten times or more. Its antigen remains unidentified. These data are taken from a study of T-cell reconstitution after alpha-beta-depleted transplantation in children. V gave up 3 bases and J gave up 2 bases; unmatched junction bases: 5. This CDR3 is 15 amino acids long. Germline CDR1 reads KGHDR; CDR2 reads SFDVKD. The TCRbeta library incorporated unique molecular identifiers. MiXCR, applied by TCRdb to the PCR reads, yields one record per CDR3 protein. The data hold roughly 200,000 distinct CDR3 sequences, with approximately 10% observed a single time. Notes on the study in general: For some patients, TCRbeta diversity was high at day 60 because of recipient T cells and thymic progenitors that survived. Two months or so post-transplant, alpha-beta T cells reportedly derived from several hundred expanded graft clones.

Sequenced here: PBMCs, sampled before TCRalphabeta/CD19-depleted stem cell transplant. The chain carries TRBV24-1 and TRBJ1-2, with TRBD1 matching 7 bases. The clonotype originates from a child under three years old with acute myeloid leukemia, due to receive a stem cell transplant. The CDR3 loop reads CATSDVRGPNYGYTF. The DNA for the CDR3 is TGTGCCACCAGTGATGTAAGGGGGCCAAACTATGGCTACACCTTC.